The following is a T cell receptor beta chain sequence with its context. Its recognized antigen is unknown. Base quality data are lacking; no much larger clone is found one base away. This specimen comes from a study of shared clonotypes between healthy human individuals (dated by TCRdb to about 2020). Background for the entire study: Three men and a couple of women, aged 18 to 49 years, made up the cohort. Leukapheresis yielded between about 0.94 and 8.9 billion PBMCs per donor. To estimate repertoire size and how much clonotype sharing occurs between individuals, the study deeply sequenced the blood TCR repertoires of about five healthy adults. Libraries were prepared and TCR repertoires were sequenced by different laboratories using diverse techniques, in order to increase sequencing depth and limit assay-specific biases. For each donor, CD4 naive and CD4 memory were each run on three plates, CD8 naive on two plates, and CD8 memory on one plate.

Healthy HIV-negative adults with no recently reported acute infections or vaccinations were included as donors. Every donor was a Caucasian adult living in Nashville, Tennessee, USA. CD8 memory samples were composed of magnetically selected CD45RO+ cells combined with CCR7-negative CD45RA+ effector memory (TemRA) cells. Blood was obtained by leukapheresis, after which PBMCs were separated by Ficoll-Histopaque density gradient centrifugation and cryopreserved in liquid nitrogen vapor phase. Analytical flow cytometry was used to check the purity and quantity of every magnetically sorted T cell population. Genomic DNA was isolated from each sorted fraction and quantified by UV absorbance on a Nanodrop 2000c. V trim: 4 bases; J trim: 4 bases; unmatched bases: 2. The germline V gene supplies CDR1 SGHRS and CDR2 YFSETQ. The CDR3 runs 14 residues from the cysteine to the phenylalanine. Only the CDR3 region is kept as DNA, spanning 42 bases read in frame from base 1.

Using the deep immunoSEQ assay, TCR CDR3 regions were amplified from genomic DNA by multiplex PCR. Genomic DNA extracted from each cell subset was distributed evenly over all wells of several immunoSEQ 96-well plates, and each plate served as one replicate. For sorted subsets, each replicate PCR was loaded with about 200 ng genomic DNA, equivalent to about 30,000 T cell genomes. Purified libraries were measured with a Qubit 3.0 fluorometer, size-checked on a Bioanalyzer 2100, and measured again with the KAPA Library Quantification kit. A separate single-read 150-cycle Illumina NextSeq 550 flow cell was used to sequence each immunoSEQ 96-well plate. The study's own analysis went as follows. Because only junctional sequences without quality scores were contained in the immunoSEQ output, filtering matching that applied to full-length reads could not be performed. To assign V/J genes and CDR3, sequences were annotated using PyIR, a Python wrapper for IgBLAST v1.9, with IMGT germline references. Reads with weak V/J assignments (E-value above 1e-6), missing CDR3, stop codons, out-of-frame junctions, or ambiguous translated residues were removed. V3J clonotypes were defined as sequences sharing an identical inferred V gene, J gene, and CDR3 amino acid sequence. The percentage overlap between two repertoires was calculated by dividing the number of shared unique clonotypes by the size of the smaller repertoire. Richness of each repertoire was evaluated using RTK rarefaction, the Chao1 estimator, and Recon v2.1 estimates of unobserved clonotypes. For all TCRbeta clonotypes obtained by the gDNA method from four donors, generation probabilities were computed with OLGA. TCRdb holds this immuneACCESS table with in-frame rearrangements only. Some clones are missing; in checked studies, unresolved V genes explain under half, and the rest has no known cause. The V and J calls and clone size are taken from that table; D and trimming were inferred from the DNA. The sample yields about 110,000 clones; roughly 70% were counted once. Clones ranked in the top ten supply more than 20% of the sample.

Overall study results and their limits: Pairwise subsampling indicated that sequencing depth was expected to affect the degree of clonotype sharing among donors. Across a few donors, around 5% of naive CD4, 3% to 3.5% of naive CD8, roughly 2.2% of memory CD4, and roughly 0.41% of memory CD8 clonotypes were shared. Clonotypes shared by all four sorted-subset donors showed higher generation probabilities than non-shared clonotypes. Rarefaction of sorted-subset datasets indicated incomplete sequencing despite the large sequencing depth. Naive subsets generally had larger estimated clonotype richness than memory subsets. Sampling was restricted to blood, and TCR repertoires in tissue are likely to differ from TCR repertoires in blood. The genetic and exposure-history diversity represented was limited by the small number of donors.

The origin of this receptor is a woman aged 30 to 39 in good health. Recombination joined TRBV5-1 with TRBJ2-1; 10 bases in the middle match TRBD2. The specimen was memory CD8+ T cells sorted from blood. The sample's cell subset or site label, in plain terms: CD45RO+ cells pooled with CCR7-negative TemRA cells. At the DNA level, the sequence is TGCGCCAGCAGCATAGCGGGAGGATACAATGAGCAGTTCTTC. Protein translation: CASSIAGGYNEQFF.